The 14 T cell receptor beta chains below come from one sample, sequenced in a study of response to subunit inactivated influenza vaccine. TCRdb called the RT-PCR reads again in MiXCR, with one record for every CDR3 protein. In the table there are about 650,000 distinct CDR3 sequences, 15% to 19% of which are singletons. Sequencing was performed on PBMCs from blood, taken 11 to 12 days after vaccination. Receptors were obtained from a man aged 45-60 years who received an inactivated influenza vaccine.

This clonotype was seen a handful of times. This chain uses TRBV6-2 or TRBV6-3 with TRBJ2-7; no reliable D call. This CDR3 spans 13 amino acids. Germline values: CDR1 MNHEY, CDR2 SVGEGT. Trimming pared 10 bases from V and 0 bases from J, leaving 13 bases between. CDR3 protein: CATESGISYEQYF. CDR3 sequence (DNA): TGTGCCACCGAGAGTGGGATCTCCTACGAGCAGTACTTC.

There are a few counts of this clonotype. The chain has TRBV5-1 and TRBJ1-1; no clear D gene. Germline CDR1 reads SGHRS; CDR2 reads YFSETQ. V lost 0 bases to trimming and J lost 8 bases, with 11 bases between them. CDR3 length: 13 residues. CDR3 DNA: TGCGCCAGCAGCTTGGATGGAAAAGGGGAAGCTTTCTTT. The encoded protein is CASSLDGKGEAFF.

This clonotype showed up just a few times. V is TRBV20-1 and J is TRBJ2-5; TRBD2 matches 13 bases. This CDR3 is 15 amino acids long. The germline V gene has CDR1 DFQATT and CDR2 SNEGSKA (reference sequence). Trimming took 5 bases from V and 7 from J; bases not matched to a gene: 10. The CDR3 here is CSALRTSGRFGTQYF. The CDR3 bases are TGCAGTGCTTTAAGGACTAGCGGGAGATTCGGGACCCAGTACTTC.

The V gene is TRBV2, the J gene TRBJ2-6; 7 nucleotides match TRBD2. CDR3 length: 15 amino acids. V trimming: 6 bases; J trimming: 8 bases; junction bases outside the gene matches: 10. The germline CDR1 and CDR2 sequences are SNHLY and FYNNEI. In nucleotides, the CDR3 is TGTGCCAGCAGCCTGGGGACTACACCGTCCAACGTCCTGACTTTC. It specifies CASSLGTTPSNVLTF. Looking up the rest from reference TRBV2 and TRBJ2-6 gives the full variable domain: EPEVTQTPSHQVTQMGQEVILRCVPISNHLYFYWYRQILGQKVEFLVSFYNNEISEKSEIFDDQFSVERPDGSNFTLKIRSTKLEDSAMYFCASSLGTTPSNVLTFGAGSRLTVL.

The V and J genes are TRBV20-1 and TRBJ2-1, with TRBD2 identical over 9 bases. Germline lookup yields CDR1 DFQATT and CDR2 SNEGSKA (reference sequence). CDR3 size: 17 residues. J lost 5 bases, V lost 2 bases, and 13 bases had no gene match. The CDR3: CSARPPGSSGAHNEQFF. The CDR3 DNA follows: TGCAGTGCTAGACCGCCCGGTTCTAGCGGGGCCCACAATGAGCAGTTCTTC.

This clonotype came up many times. This chain links TRBV15 with TRBJ1-6; 7 bases map to TRBD1. V lost 9 bases, J lost 6 bases, and 5 bases stayed unmatched. Per germline, CDR1 LNHNV and CDR2 YYDKDF (reference sequence). The CDR3 totals 13 residues. The CDR3 coding sequence is TGTGCCACAACGACAGGGATTAATTCACCCCTCCACTTT. Translated: CATTTGINSPLHF.

This clonotype was picked up a small number of times. V is TRBV15 and J is TRBJ2-2; D not certain. Trimming left V 3 bases short and J 1 base short, with 6 bases between. Germline CDR1 LNHNV, CDR2 YYDKDF (reference sequence). The CDR3 has 14 amino acids. The CDR3: CATSRGGNTGELFF. CDR3 bases: TGTGCCACCAGCAGGGGTGGGAACACCGGGGAGCTGTTTTTT.

CDR3 protein: CASRDAAAKRNEQFF. In DNA, the CDR3 is TGTGCCAGCAGAGATGCGGCAGCAAAAAGGAATGAGCAGTTCTTC. The rearrangement uses TRBV6-1 and TRBJ2-1; D is undetermined. Trimming shortened V by 6 bases and J by 7 bases, and 19 bases separated the two germline ends. The CDR3 extends over 15 amino acids. Looked up from germline, CDR1 is MNHNS and CDR2 is SASEGT.

This clonotype was detected once. The J gene is TRBJ1-2, the V gene TRBV20-1, with TRBD1 identical over 9 bases. The CDR3 spans 16 residues. The V and J ends lost 1 base and 4 bases, in that order; junction bases with no gene match: 10. Germline CDR1 DFQATT, CDR2 SNEGSKA (reference sequence). The CDR3 DNA sequence: TGCAGTGCTAGAGCCCAAAGGGACAGGGTTGGCTATGGCTACACCTTC. Protein sequence: CSARAQRDRVGYGYTF.

This clonotype was recorded a few times. The rearrangement links TRBV5-6 to TRBJ2-4; 7 nucleotides agree with TRBD2. Germline CDR1 reads SGHDT; CDR2 reads YYEEEE. The ends lost 4 bases at V and 6 bases at J; junction bases unmatched: 4. The CDR3 has 13 residues. The CDR3 coding sequence is TGTGCCAGCAGCGACACGGGGGGAAACATTCAGTACTTC. Its translation is CASSDTGGNIQYF. Drawing the rest from reference TRBV5-6 and TRBJ2-4, the complete variable domain is DAGVTQSPTHLIKTRGQQVTLRCSPKSGHDTVSWYQQALGQGPQFIFQYYEEEERQRGNFPDRFSGHQFPNYSSELNVNALLLGDSALYLCASSDTGGNIQYFGAGTRLSVL.

This clonotype has a handful of counts. The V and J genes are TRBV5-1 and TRBJ2-2; 14 positions match TRBD2. CDR1 is SGHRS and CDR2 is YFSETQ in the germline V gene. This CDR3 contains 18 residues. V was clipped by 1 base and J by 3 bases; unmatched bases: 5. Here the CDR3 DNA reads TGCGCCAGCAGCTTGAGACTAGCGGGGGGGCGCGACACCGGGGAGCTGTTTTTT. Translated: CASSLRLAGGRDTGELFF.

This chain connects TRBV24-1 to TRBJ2-5; D is possibly TRBD1 (6 bases). The CDR3 has 14 amino acids. Germline CDR1 reads KGHDR; CDR2 reads SFDVKD. Trimming pared 0 bases from V and 5 bases from J, leaving 9 bases between. CDR3: CATSDLKGGETQYF. CDR3 DNA sequence: TGTGCCACCAGTGATTTGAAAGGGGGTGAGACCCAGTACTTC.

V gene TRBV7-6 combines with J gene TRBJ2-6; TRBD1 agrees at 10 bases. The CDR3 extends over 17 amino acids. With 3 bases clipped from V and 4 bases from J, the junction kept 6 bases outside the gene matches. Germline V gives CDR1 SGHVS, CDR2 FNYEAQ. The CDR3 reads CASSLRQGASGANVLTF. DNA of the CDR3: TGTGCCAGCAGCTTGAGACAGGGGGCCTCAGGGGCCAACGTCCTGACTTTC.

This clonotype was observed a handful of times. The chain employs TRBV20-1 and TRBJ1-1; 7 bases line up with TRBD1. There are 13 residues in the CDR3. Germline V gene sequence: CDR1 DFQATT, CDR2 SNEGSKA (reference sequence). V gave up 4 bases and J gave up 1 base; unmatched junction bases: 3. CDR3 bases: TGCAGTGCTACGACAGGGCCGAACACTGAAGCTTTCTTT. Amino acid sequence: CSATTGPNTEAFF.